Below are 5 T cell receptor beta chains sequenced from a single sample in a study of cytomegalovirus exposure and HLA in healthy donors. 13 Jbeta primers and 60 Vbeta primers were used for the PCR. TCRdb's copy holds only in-frame clones and misses some; the assay was immunoSEQ multiplex PCR. The sample has around 210,000 clones, 70% to 90% seen once. The sample taken for sequencing was PBMCs. These receptors were collected from a girl aged 2 to 10 in good health and CMV-seronegative.

V usage is TRBV6-5 and J usage is TRBJ2-4; D gene ambiguous. V dropped 5 bases and J dropped 6 bases, with 5 bases sitting between them. CDR1 and CDR2 from the germline V gene are MNHEY and SVGAGI. The CDR3 has 11 residues. Here the CDR3 reads CASSEINIQYF. The CDR3 region has the DNA TGTGCCAGCAGTGAGATAAACATTCAGTACTTC.

The V gene is TRBV6-6, the J gene TRBJ1-4; a weak D match, TRBD1 (5 bases). Germline V gene lookup returns CDR1 MNHNY and CDR2 SVGAGI (reference sequence). Trimming took 2 bases from V and 7 from J, leaving 11 bases between them. This CDR3 is 14 amino acids long. DNA of the CDR3: TGTGCCAGCAGTTACCGTCAGGGTTCTGAAAAACTGTTTTTT. Translating it yields CASSYRQGSEKLFF.

The rearrangement links TRBV2 to TRBJ2-3, with 7 bases matching TRBD1. CDR3 length: 16 amino acids. V gave up 6 bases and J gave up 0 bases; unmatched junction bases: 9. Germline lookup yields CDR1 SNHLY and CDR2 FYNNEI. Here the CDR3 DNA reads TGTGCCAGCAGCCTAAGAGGGGGCAGAAGCACAGATACGCAGTATTTT. Translated: CASSLRGGRSTDTQYF.

This rearrangement joins TRBV2 to TRBJ2-7, with 8 bases matching TRBD1. Germline V gene lookup returns CDR1 SNHLY and CDR2 FYNNEI. After removal of 6 bases from V and 3 bases from J, the junction contained 7 bases not matched to a gene. This CDR3 spans 14 amino acids. CDR3 sequence (DNA): TGTGCCAGCAGCCGCGGGACAGGATACTACGAGCAGTACTTC. It translates to CASSRGTGYYEQYF.

V gene TRBV5-4 combines with J gene TRBJ2-7; no clear D gene. This CDR3 has 13 residues. V was trimmed by 3 bases and J by 6 bases, leaving 13 bases between them. Germline lookup yields CDR1 SGHNT and CDR2 YYREEE (reference sequence). The CDR3, as DNA: TGTGCCAGCAGCTCGGGTGGTGAGAGCGAGCAGTACTTC. Residues: CASSSGGESEQYF.